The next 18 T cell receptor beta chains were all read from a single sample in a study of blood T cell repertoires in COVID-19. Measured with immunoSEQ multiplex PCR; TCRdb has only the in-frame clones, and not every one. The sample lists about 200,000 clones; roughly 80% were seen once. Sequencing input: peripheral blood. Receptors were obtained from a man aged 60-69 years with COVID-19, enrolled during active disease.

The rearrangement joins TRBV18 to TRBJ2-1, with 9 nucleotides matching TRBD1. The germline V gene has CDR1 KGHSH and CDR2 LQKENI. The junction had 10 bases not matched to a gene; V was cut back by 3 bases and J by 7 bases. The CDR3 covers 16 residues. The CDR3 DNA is TGTGCCAGCTCACCCAGGGACAGGGTTAGCAGGAATGAGCAGTTCTTC. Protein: CASSPRDRVSRNEQFF.

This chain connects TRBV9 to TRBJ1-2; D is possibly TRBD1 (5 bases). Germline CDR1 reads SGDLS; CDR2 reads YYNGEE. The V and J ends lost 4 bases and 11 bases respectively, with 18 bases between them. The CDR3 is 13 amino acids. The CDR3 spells CASSPGDWTGYTF. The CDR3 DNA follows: TGTGCCAGCAGCCCGGGGGACTGGACCGGGTACACCTTC.

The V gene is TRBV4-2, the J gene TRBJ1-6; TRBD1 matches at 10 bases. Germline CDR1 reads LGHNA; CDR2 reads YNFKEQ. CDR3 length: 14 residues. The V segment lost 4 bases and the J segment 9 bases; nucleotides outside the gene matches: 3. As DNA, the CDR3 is TGTGCCAGCAGCCGGACAGGGGGTGGTTCACCCCTCCACTTT. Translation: CASSRTGGGSPLHF.

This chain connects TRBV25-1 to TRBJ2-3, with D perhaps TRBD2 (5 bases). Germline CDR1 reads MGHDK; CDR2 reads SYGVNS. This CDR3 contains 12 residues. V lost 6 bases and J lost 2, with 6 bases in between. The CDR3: CASREVTDTQYF. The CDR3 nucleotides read TGTGCCAGCAGGGAGGTCACAGATACGCAGTATTTT.

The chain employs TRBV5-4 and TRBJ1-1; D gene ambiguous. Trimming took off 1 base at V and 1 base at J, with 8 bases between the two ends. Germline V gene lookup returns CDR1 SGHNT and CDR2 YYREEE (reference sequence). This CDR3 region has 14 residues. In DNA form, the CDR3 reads TGTGCCAGCAGCTTGTACCCAGGGAACACTGAAGCTTTCTTT. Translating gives CASSLYPGNTEAFF.

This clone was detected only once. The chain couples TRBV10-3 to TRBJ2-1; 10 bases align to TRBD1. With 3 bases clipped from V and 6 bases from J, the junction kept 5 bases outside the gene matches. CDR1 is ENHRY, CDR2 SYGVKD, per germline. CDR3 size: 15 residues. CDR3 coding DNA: TGTGCCATCAGTGACTTAGGACAGGGGGGCAATGAGCAGTTCTTC. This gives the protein CAISDLGQGGNEQFF.

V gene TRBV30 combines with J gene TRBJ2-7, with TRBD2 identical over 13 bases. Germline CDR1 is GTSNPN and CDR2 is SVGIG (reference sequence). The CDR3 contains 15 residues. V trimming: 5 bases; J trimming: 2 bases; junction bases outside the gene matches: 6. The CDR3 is CAWESGLAGAYEQYF. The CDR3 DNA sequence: TGTGCCTGGGAAAGTGGACTAGCGGGGGCCTACGAGCAGTACTTC.

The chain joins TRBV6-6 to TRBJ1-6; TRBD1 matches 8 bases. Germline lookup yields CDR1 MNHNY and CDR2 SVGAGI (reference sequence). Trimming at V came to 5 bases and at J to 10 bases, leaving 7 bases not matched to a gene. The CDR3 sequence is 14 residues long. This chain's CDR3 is CASSLTGEASPLHF. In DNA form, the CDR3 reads TGTGCCAGCAGTCTGACAGGGGAAGCGTCACCCCTCCACTTT.

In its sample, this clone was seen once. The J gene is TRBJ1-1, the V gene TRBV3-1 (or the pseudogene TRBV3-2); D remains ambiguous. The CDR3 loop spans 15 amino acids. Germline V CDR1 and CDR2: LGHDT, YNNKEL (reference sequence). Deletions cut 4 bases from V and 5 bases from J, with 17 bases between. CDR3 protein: CASSPNKVWRTEAFF. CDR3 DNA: TGTGCCAGCAGCCCAAACAAGGTATGGAGGACTGAAGCTTTCTTT.

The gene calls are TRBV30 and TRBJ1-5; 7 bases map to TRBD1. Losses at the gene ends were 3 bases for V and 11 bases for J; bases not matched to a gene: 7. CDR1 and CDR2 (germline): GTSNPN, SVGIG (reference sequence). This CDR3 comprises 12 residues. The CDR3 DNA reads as TGTGCCTGGAGGGACCACAGGGGATCCCAGCATTTT. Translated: CAWRDHRGSQHF.

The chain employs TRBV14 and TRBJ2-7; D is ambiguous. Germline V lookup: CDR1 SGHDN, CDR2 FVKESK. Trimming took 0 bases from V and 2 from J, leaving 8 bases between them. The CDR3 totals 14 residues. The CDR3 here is CASSQDRDAYEQYF. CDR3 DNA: TGTGCCAGCAGCCAAGATCGCGATGCCTACGAGCAGTACTTC.

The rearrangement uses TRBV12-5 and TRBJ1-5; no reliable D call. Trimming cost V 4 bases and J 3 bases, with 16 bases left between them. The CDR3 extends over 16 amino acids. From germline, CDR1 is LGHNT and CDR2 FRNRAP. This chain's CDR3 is CASGSTRGSPNQPQHF. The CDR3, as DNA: TGTGCTAGTGGTTCTACCCGTGGGAGCCCCAATCAGCCCCAGCATTTT.

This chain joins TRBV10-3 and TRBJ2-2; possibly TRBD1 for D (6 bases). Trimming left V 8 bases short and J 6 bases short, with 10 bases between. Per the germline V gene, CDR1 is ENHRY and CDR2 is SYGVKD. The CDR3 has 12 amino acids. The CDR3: CAIGYRAGELFF. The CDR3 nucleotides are TGTGCCATCGGATACAGGGCCGGGGAGCTGTTTTTT.

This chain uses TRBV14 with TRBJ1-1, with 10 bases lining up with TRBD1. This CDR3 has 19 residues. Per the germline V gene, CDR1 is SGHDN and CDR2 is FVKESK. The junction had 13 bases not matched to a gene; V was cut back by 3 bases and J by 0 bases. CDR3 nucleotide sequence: TGTGCCAGCAGCCACCATATAGGACAGGGGGGCCTTTTGAACACTGAAGCTTTCTTT. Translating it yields CASSHHIGQGGLLNTEAFF. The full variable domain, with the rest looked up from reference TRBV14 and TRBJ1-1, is EAGVTQFPSHSVIEKGQTVTLRCDPISGHDNLYWYRRVMGKEIKFLLHFVKESKQDESGMPNNRFLAERTGGTYSTLKVQPAELEDSGVYFCASSHHIGQGGLLNTEAFFGQGTRLTVV.

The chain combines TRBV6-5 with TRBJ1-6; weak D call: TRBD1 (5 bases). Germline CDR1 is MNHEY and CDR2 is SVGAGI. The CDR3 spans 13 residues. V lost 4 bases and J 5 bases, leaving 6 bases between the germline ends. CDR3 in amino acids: CASSSGHNSPLHF. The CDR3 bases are TGTGCCAGCAGTTCAGGGCATAATTCACCCCTCCACTTT.

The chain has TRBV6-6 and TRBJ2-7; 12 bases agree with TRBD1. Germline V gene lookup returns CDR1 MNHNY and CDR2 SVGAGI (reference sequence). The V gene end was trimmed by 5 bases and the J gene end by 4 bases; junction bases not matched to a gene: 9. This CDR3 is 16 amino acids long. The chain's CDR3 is CASSQAGTGGSYEQYF. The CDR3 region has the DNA TGTGCCAGCAGTCAAGCTGGGACAGGGGGCAGTTACGAGCAGTACTTC.

The CDR3 sequence is CSVEDRGRENEQFF. Here the CDR3 DNA reads TGCAGCGTTGAGGACAGGGGGCGCGAGAATGAGCAGTTCTTC. J is TRBJ2-1 and V is TRBV29-1, with 11 nucleotides matching TRBD1. With 3 bases clipped from V and 7 bases from J, the junction kept 5 bases outside the gene matches. Per the germline V gene, CDR1 is SQVTM and CDR2 is ANQGSEA. CDR3 length: 14 amino acids.

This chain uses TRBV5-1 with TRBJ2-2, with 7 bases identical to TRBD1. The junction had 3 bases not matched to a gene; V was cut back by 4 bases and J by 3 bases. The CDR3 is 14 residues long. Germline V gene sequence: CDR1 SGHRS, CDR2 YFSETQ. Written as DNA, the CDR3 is TGCGCCAGCAGCCCCCAGGGGGACACCGGGGAGCTGTTTTTT. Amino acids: CASSPQGDTGELFF. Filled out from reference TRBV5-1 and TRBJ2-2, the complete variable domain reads KAGVTQTPRYLIKTRGQQVTLSCSPISGHRSVSWYQQTPGQGLQFLFEYFSETQRNKGNFPGRFSGRQFSNSRSEMNVSTLELGDSALYLCASSPQGDTGELFFGEGSRLTVL.